Below are 8 T cell receptor beta chains sequenced from a single sample in a study of blood T cells in healthy people across ages. A second 7 to 11 cycle PCR used barcoded and J-beta primers. TCRdb called the 5' RACE reads again in MiXCR, with one record for every CDR3 protein. There are over a million distinct CDR3 sequences in the sample; around 43% occur only once, and over 15% lies in the top ten. The sample taken for sequencing was blood. The receptors originated from a woman in her fifties or sixties in good health.

The J gene is TRBJ2-3, the V gene TRBV7-9; perhaps D is TRBD1 or TRBD2 (5 bases each). With 6 bases removed from V and 2 bases from J, the gap between germline ends came to 15 bases. This CDR3 has 15 residues. Germline V CDR1 and CDR2: SEHNR, FQNEAQ (reference sequence). CDR3 loop: CASRPPGTVTDTQYF. In DNA form, the CDR3 reads TGTGCCAGCAGGCCTCCCGGGACCGTCACAGATACGCAGTATTTT.

Details on this clonotype: A much larger clone differs from this one at a single base, so this may be a read error. The rearrangement uses TRBV14 and TRBJ2-3; D possibly corresponds to TRBD1 (5 bases). Trimming pared 4 bases from V and 8 bases from J, leaving 16 bases between. The CDR3 is made up of 14 amino acids. Germline CDR1 and CDR2: SGHDN and FVKESK. The CDR3, as DNA: TGTGCCAGCAGCCTTGGGGCCCACTCTGGTACGCAGTATTTT. Its protein is CASSLGAHSGTQYF.

V and J are TRBV7-9 and TRBJ2-1; TRBD2 aligns across 9 bases. The germline V gene encodes CDR1 SEHNR and CDR2 FQNEAQ (reference sequence). The CDR3 runs to 14 residues. Trimming took 6 bases from V and 7 from J; bases not matched to a gene: 7. The CDR3 region has the DNA TGTGCCAGCAGGAATAGCGGGAGTTCGAATGAGCAGTTCTTC. The encoded protein is CASRNSGSSNEQFF. Together with reference TRBV7-9 and TRBJ2-1, the CDR3 gives the full variable domain: DTGVSQNPRHKITKRGQNVTFRCDPISEHNRLYWYRQTLGQGPEFLTYFQNEAQLEKSRLLSDRFSAERPKGSFSTLEIQRTEQGDSAMYLCASRNSGSSNEQFFGPGTRLTVL.

The gene calls are TRBV5-1 and TRBJ2-1; D is ambiguous. The J call may be incorrect, as the DNA end agrees better with TRBJ2-7. Germline V gene lookup returns CDR1 SGHRS and CDR2 YFSETQ. This CDR3 contains 16 residues. CDR3: CASSSFMLGSYNEQYF. CDR3 in DNA: TGCGCCAGCAGCTCATTTATGTTGGGCTCCTACAATGAGCAGTACTTC.

This rearrangement joins TRBV12-3 or TRBV12-4 to TRBJ2-1; the D is unclear. V gave up 3 bases and J gave up 7 bases, with 16 bases separating them. The CDR3 is made up of 15 amino acids. CDR3 DNA: TGTGCCAGCAGTTTTCGTTCCCCCGCTCCGAATGAGCAGTTCTTC. Amino acid sequence: CASSFRSPAPNEQFF.

The sample holds a few counts of this clonotype. This sequence joins TRBV5-1 and TRBJ1-2, with 7 bases that match TRBD1. CDR1 and CDR2 (germline): SGHRS, YFSETQ. This CDR3 comprises 14 residues. The J segment lost 8 bases and the V segment lost 7 bases, leaving 14 bases of the junction unmatched. The CDR3 coding sequence is TGCGCCAGCGGGGACAGCCTCAAGTCGGGGGGCTACACCTTC. Protein: CASGDSLKSGGYTF.

The rearrangement uses TRBV15 and TRBJ1-1; D remains unclear. CDR3 size: 12 residues. V was shortened by 2 bases and J by 8 bases, with 9 bases between the two germline ends. CDR1 is LNHNV and CDR2 is YYDKDF in the germline V gene (reference sequence). In DNA, the CDR3 is TGTGCCACCAGCAGACCCCCTACGGAAGCTTTCTTT. Its translation is CATSRPPTEAFF.

This chain links TRBV20-1 with TRBJ2-3; D possibly corresponds to TRBD2 (6 bases). The CDR3 covers 18 residues. Per the germline V gene, CDR1 is DFQATT and CDR2 is SNEGSKA (reference sequence). Here the CDR3 reads CSTWAGLMKVESTDTQYF. The CDR3 bases are TGCTCAACTTGGGCAGGACTAATGAAAGTAGAGAGCACAGATACGCAGTATTTT.